These 28 T cell receptor beta chains came from one sample sequenced in a study of T cell responses to AZD1222 COVID-19 vaccine. Repertoires were generated with immunoSEQ multiplex PCR, while TCRdb's copy carries only in-frame clones and drops some. The sample consists of approximately 110,000 clones, over 80% of them appearing once. The sequenced sample was peripheral blood, obtained on day 0 of AZD1222 vaccination. Receptors originate from an adult in good health.

The rearrangement joins TRBV4-3 to TRBJ1-2; tentatively, D is TRBD1 (5 bases). The V gene lost 0 bases and the J gene lost 4 bases, with 15 bases spanning the gap. This CDR3 comprises 16 residues. Germline V gene sequence: CDR1 LGHNA, CDR2 YSLEER. DNA for the CDR3: TGCGCCAGCAGCCAAGAAGGCTTTTCAGGGTTCTATGGCTACACCTTC. Protein sequence: CASSQEGFSGFYGYTF.

The V and J genes are TRBV20-1 and TRBJ2-5; 8 bases map to TRBD2. Germline V gives CDR1 DFQATT, CDR2 SNEGSKA (reference sequence). The CDR3 consists of 16 residues. Trimming took 6 bases from V and 4 from J; bases not matched to a gene: 16. CDR3 protein: CSASPPGGVAAETQYF. The CDR3 DNA reads as TGCAGTGCAAGTCCTCCCGGGGGGGTAGCCGCAGAGACCCAGTACTTC.

This chain uses TRBV4-1 with TRBJ2-7, with D hard to call. CDR3 size: 14 residues. CDR1 and CDR2 (germline): MGHRA, YSYEKL. Trimming shortened V by 3 bases and J by 0 bases, and 9 bases separated the two germline ends. The CDR3 DNA reads TGCGCCAGCAGCCAGGAGACATCCTCCTACGAGCAGTACTTC. It encodes CASSQETSSYEQYF.

The V and J genes are TRBV19 and TRBJ1-2; 11 bases fit TRBD1. The germline V gene has CDR1 LNHDA and CDR2 SQIVND (reference sequence). V trimming: 6 bases; J trimming: 7 bases; junction bases outside the gene matches: 4. The CDR3 is made up of 13 amino acids. The CDR3 here is CASRDRGQIGYTF. The CDR3 coding sequence is TGTGCCAGTAGGGACAGGGGGCAGATTGGCTACACCTTC.

This clone has only a few counts. The chain links TRBV27 to TRBJ1-1; 7 bases are a match to TRBD1. This CDR3 is 14 amino acids long. The trim removed 9 bases at V and 4 bases at J, leaving 11 bases unmatched. Germline assignment: CDR1 MNHEY and CDR2 SMNVEV (reference sequence). The CDR3: CASTKTGKGTEAFF. For the CDR3, the DNA is TGTGCCAGTACCAAGACAGGGAAGGGCACTGAAGCTTTCTTT.

The gene calls are TRBV5-4 and TRBJ1-4; D ambiguous. Germline CDR1 is SGHNT and CDR2 is YYREEE (reference sequence). The CDR3 totals 15 residues. V lost 4 bases, J lost 3 bases, and 13 bases lay in between. The CDR3 DNA sequence: TGTGCCAGCAGCCCGGACGGCGGTGCTAATGAAAAACTGTTTTTT. It encodes CASSPDGGANEKLFF. Supplemented by reference TRBV5-4 and TRBJ1-4, the full variable domain reads ETGVTQSPTHLIKTRGQQVTLRCSSQSGHNTVSWYQQALGQGPQFIFQYYREEENGRGNFPPRFSGLQFPNYSSELNVNALELDDSALYLCASSPDGGANEKLFFGSGTQLSVL.

The chain couples TRBV6-5 to TRBJ2-3, with D possibly being TRBD1 (7 bases). V was cut by 7 bases and J by 5 bases, with 19 bases left in between. This CDR3 contains 15 residues. Germline V lookup: CDR1 MNHEY, CDR2 SVGAGI. The CDR3 region is CASTLRRGRLDTQYF. The CDR3 DNA reads TGTGCCAGCACTCTAAGGAGGGGGCGTTTAGATACGCAGTATTTT.

CDR3 loop: CASSYTGSANEKLFF. CDR3 nucleotide sequence: TGTGCCAGCAGCTATACAGGATCAGCTAATGAAAAACTGTTTTTT. The V call is TRBV11-1, the J call TRBJ1-4; weak D call: TRBD1 (5 bases). The CDR3 sequence is 15 residues long. From germline, CDR1 is SGHAT and CDR2 FQDESV (reference sequence). Trimming cost V 4 bases and J 3 bases, with 12 bases left between them.

This chain joins TRBV10-3 and TRBJ2-7; no clear D. This CDR3 has 12 residues. Germline CDR1 ENHRY, CDR2 SYGVKD. Trimming cost V 3 bases and J 5 bases, with 8 bases left between them. The CDR3 coding sequence is TGTGCCATCAGTGAAGGATCGGACGAGCAGTACTTC. Its translation: CAISEGSDEQYF.

This clone came up once. The V gene is TRBV30, the J gene TRBJ1-6; D ambiguous. Trimming removed 4 bases at V and 7 bases at J, with 11 bases between. Germline V gene lookup returns CDR1 GTSNPN and CDR2 SVGIG (reference sequence). This CDR3 spans 13 amino acids. In nucleotides, the CDR3 is TGTGCCTGGAATTCTTCCCCCAATTCACCCCTCCACTTT. Protein sequence: CAWNSSPNSPLHF.

V and J are TRBV3-1 (or the pseudogene TRBV3-2) and TRBJ1-2; D is ambiguous. V lost 4 bases and J lost 6, with 21 bases in between. From germline, CDR1 is LGHDT and CDR2 YNNKEL (reference sequence). This CDR3 spans 16 amino acids. The CDR3 reads CASSRSDPGLRDGYTF. CDR3 coding DNA: TGTGCCAGCAGCCGTTCAGACCCGGGTTTGAGGGATGGCTACACCTTC.

This rearrangement joins TRBV9 to TRBJ1-5, with D uncertain. The germline gives CDR1 SGDLS, CDR2 YYNGEE. The V gene lost 4 bases and the J gene lost 5 bases, with 16 bases spanning the gap. The CDR3 is made up of 15 amino acids. CDR3 in DNA: TGTGCCAGCAGCTCCCACGGGAGGAGCGATCAGCCCCAGCATTTT. Residues: CASSSHGRSDQPQHF.

The gene calls are TRBV6-5 and TRBJ1-1, with a possible D match to TRBD1 (6 bases). This CDR3 has 14 residues. The germline gives CDR1 MNHEY, CDR2 SVGAGI. Deletions cut 3 bases from V and 4 bases from J, with 12 bases between. The chain's CDR3 is CASSYRQAVTEAFF. The CDR3 bases are TGTGCCAGCAGTTATCGACAGGCTGTCACTGAAGCTTTCTTT.

The DNA for the CDR3 is TGCGCCAGCAGCCAGCTACAGGGGGCCGATGAAAAACTGTTTTTT. Protein sequence: CASSQLQGADEKLFF. This sequence joins TRBV4-1 and TRBJ1-4; TRBD1 matches 9 bases. Germline loops: CDR1 MGHRA, CDR2 YSYEKL. The CDR3 sequence is 15 residues long. Germline trimming cut 3 bases from V and 6 bases from J; bases unmatched to any gene: 5.

The CDR3 loop is CASSYGGLNTEAFF. Here the CDR3 DNA reads TGTGCCAGCAGTTACGGGGGGTTGAACACTGAAGCTTTCTTT. The chain carries TRBV6-5 and TRBJ1-1; perhaps TRBD1 as D (5 bases). V lost 2 bases and J lost 0, with 7 bases in between. This CDR3 has 14 amino acids. Germline CDR1 reads MNHEY; CDR2 reads SVGAGI.

This clone was recorded only once. The rearrangement joins TRBV4-1 to TRBJ2-6; TRBD1 matches 9 bases. Per germline, CDR1 MGHRA and CDR2 YSYEKL. This CDR3 contains 21 residues. V shed 0 bases, J shed 2 bases, and the junction held 14 bases outside the gene matches. CDR3 bases: TGCGCCAGCAGCCAAGAGTGGACAGGGGAATACTATGGTCCTGGGGCCAACGTCCTGACTTTC. This codes for CASSQEWTGEYYGPGANVLTF.

The chain links TRBV7-3 to TRBJ2-3, with D possibly TRBD2 on 6 matching bases. V was cut by 0 bases and J by 5 bases, with 15 bases left in between. The CDR3 totals 16 residues. Germline V gene lookup returns CDR1 SGHTA and CDR2 FQGTGA. In nucleotides, the CDR3 is TGTGCCAGCAGCTTAACGGCGGGCCAGGGAGGAGATACGCAGTATTTT. Translating it yields CASSLTAGQGGDTQYF.

The chain employs TRBV18 and TRBJ2-3; 9 bases fit TRBD1. Germline trimming cut 5 bases from V and 6 bases from J; bases unmatched to any gene: 6. Germline CDR1 KGHSH, CDR2 LQKENI. This CDR3 has 14 residues. The CDR3 DNA reads as TGTGCCAGCTCAAAGGGACAGGGTGTGGATACGCAGTATTTT. Residues: CASSKGQGVDTQYF.

A word on this clone: The junction shows a germline mismatch at one end, possibly a read error. This sequence joins TRBV11-2 and TRBJ2-3, with TRBD2 matching over 9 bases. The CDR3 contains 18 residues. Per the germline V gene, CDR1 is SGHAT and CDR2 is FQNNGV. CDR3 sequence (DNA): TGTGCCAGCAGCTTAGGGAGCGTAGGGCGGGGGGGCACCGATACGCAGTATTTT. Translated: CASSLGSVGRGGTDTQYF.

V is TRBV7-6 and J is TRBJ2-2; D possibly corresponds to TRBD2 (6 bases). This CDR3 is built from 19 residues. V was cut by 3 bases and J by 1 base, with 21 bases left in between. Germline V gene lookup returns CDR1 SGHVS and CDR2 FNYEAQ. CDR3 nucleotides: TGTGCCAGCAGCTTGGGCGCCCCTTCTGGGAGGCTGAACACCGGGGAGCTGTTTTTT. It codes for CASSLGAPSGRLNTGELFF.

This chain links TRBV19 with TRBJ2-1; 8 bases align to TRBD2. V gave up 6 bases and J gave up 3 bases; unmatched junction bases: 7. This CDR3 spans 15 amino acids. Per germline, CDR1 LNHDA and CDR2 SQIVND (reference sequence). CDR3 in amino acids: CASRGLAGLYNEQFF. The CDR3 region has the DNA TGTGCCAGTAGGGGATTAGCGGGACTCTACAATGAGCAGTTCTTC.

The gene calls are TRBV6-5 and TRBJ1-1; D not resolved. Germline loops: CDR1 MNHEY, CDR2 SVGAGI. V lost 7 bases, J lost 3 bases, and 12 bases lay in between. This CDR3 is 13 amino acids long. CDR3 amino acids: CASIGLSDTEAFF. In nucleotides, the CDR3 is TGTGCCAGCATCGGACTCTCGGACACTGAAGCTTTCTTT.

The chain links TRBV10-3 to TRBJ2-3, with D perhaps TRBD1 or TRBD2 (5 bases each). The CDR3 extends over 14 amino acids. Germline assignment: CDR1 ENHRY and CDR2 SYGVKD. V gave up 10 bases and J gave up 4 bases, with 18 bases separating them. For the CDR3, the DNA is TGTGCCACCCGCGGAGCCGGGGCCTCAGATACGCAGTATTTT. It is translated as CATRGAGASDTQYF.

In this sample, this clone turned up once. The V gene is TRBV19, the J gene TRBJ2-1, with 7 bases identical to TRBD2. Trimming took 1 base from V and 5 from J; bases not matched to a gene: 2. The CDR3 has 14 residues. Germline CDR1 reads LNHDA; CDR2 reads SQIVND (reference sequence). The CDR3 sequence is CASSIAGGNNEQFF. CDR3 DNA sequence: TGTGCCAGTAGTATAGCGGGGGGAAACAATGAGCAGTTCTTC.

This clone was observed a handful of times. The rearrangement links TRBV1 to TRBJ2-3; the table's D call, TRBD2, has no DNA check behind it. TRBV1 is flagged as a pseudogene. CDR3 size: 18 residues. DNA of the CDR3: TGCACCAGCAGCCAAGTTTTAATAGAGGGAGGTCACACAGATACGCAGTATTTT. It codes for CTSSQVLIEGGHTDTQYF.

CDR3 bases: TGTGCCAGCAGTTCCGACAGGGTCGGTCAAGATACGCAGTATTTT. Its protein product is CASSSDRVGQDTQYF. The rearrangement uses TRBV6-5 and TRBJ2-3; 7 nucleotides agree with TRBD1. The CDR3 totals 15 residues. Germline loops: CDR1 MNHEY, CDR2 SVGAGI. Trimming cost V 4 bases and J 5 bases; bases outside gene matches: 9.

V gene TRBV2 combines with J gene TRBJ1-5; TRBD1 aligns across 7 bases. The CDR3 is made up of 14 amino acids. Trimming took 1 base from V and 6 from J; bases not matched to a gene: 3. The germline gives CDR1 SNHLY, CDR2 FYNNEI. Here the CDR3 DNA reads TGTGCCAGCAGTGAAGGAGAGGGGGCTCAGCCCCAGCATTTT. It encodes CASSEGEGAQPQHF.

The chain employs TRBV9 and TRBJ2-1; TRBD1 aligns across 7 bases. Germline assignment: CDR1 SGDLS and CDR2 YYNGEE. After removal of 4 bases from V and 1 base from J, the junction contained 5 bases not matched to a gene. The CDR3 runs 15 residues. CDR3 protein: CASSPRDRSYNEQFF. The CDR3 coding sequence is TGTGCCAGCAGCCCCCGGGACAGATCCTACAATGAGCAGTTCTTC.